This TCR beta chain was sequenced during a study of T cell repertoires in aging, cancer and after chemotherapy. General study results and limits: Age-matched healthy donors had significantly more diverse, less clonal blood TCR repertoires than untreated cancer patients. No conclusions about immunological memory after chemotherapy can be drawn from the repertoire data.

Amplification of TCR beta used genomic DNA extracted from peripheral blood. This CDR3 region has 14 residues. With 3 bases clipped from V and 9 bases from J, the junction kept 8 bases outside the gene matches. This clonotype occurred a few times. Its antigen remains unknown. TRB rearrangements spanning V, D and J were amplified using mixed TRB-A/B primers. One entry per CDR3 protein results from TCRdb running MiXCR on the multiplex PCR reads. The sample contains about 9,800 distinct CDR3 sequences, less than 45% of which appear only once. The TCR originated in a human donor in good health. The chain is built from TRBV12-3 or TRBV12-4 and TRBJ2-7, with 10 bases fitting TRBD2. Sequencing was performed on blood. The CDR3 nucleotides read TGTGCCAGCAGTTTTTTGCTAGCGGGAGATAGGCAGTACTTC. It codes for CASSFLLAGDRQYF.